The clone carrying this T cell receptor beta chain was seen repeatedly, ten times or more. This sample was taken from a study of T-cell reconstitution after alpha-beta-depleted transplantation in children. CDR1 is SGHAT and CDR2 is FQNNGV in the germline V gene. CDR3 length: 16 amino acids. With 3 bases clipped from V and 5 bases from J, the junction kept 5 bases outside the gene matches. The TCRbeta library incorporated unique molecular identifiers. A single record per CDR3 protein comes from TCRdb applying MiXCR to the PCR reads. Counted here are fewer than 20,000 distinct CDR3 sequences, about 7.7% occurring once; the ten biggest clones make up 36%.

The sequencing here drew on PBMCs, mostly from graft donor cells, taken 60 days after TCRalphabeta/CD19-depleted stem cell transplant. The rearrangement uses TRBV11-2 and TRBJ2-2, with 11 bases fitting TRBD1. This sequence was found in a boy younger than two who had a stem cell transplant for Wiskott-Aldrich syndrome, so the T cells may come from the graft donor. CDR3 coding DNA: TGTGCCAGCAGCTTCAGGGACAGGGGGTGGACCGGGGAGCTGTTTTTT. Protein product: CASSFRDRGWTGELFF.